This T cell receptor (beta chain) was captured in a study of blood T cell repertoires in COVID-19. Study-level background: Acute and convalescent COVID-19 samples came from the United States, Italy and Spain. Sources were T cells, B-cell-depleted T cells, or PBMCs; the material itself was cDNA or gDNA.

In the study's own analysis: It was from reference gene primer amplification that nucleated cell counts were estimated. Using immunoSEQ multiplex PCR, the repertoire was profiled, and TCRdb retains in-frame clones only, with some absent. V and J calls and clone size follow that table, whereas D and trimming were derived from the DNA. The sample shows 150,000 or so clones, around 84% of them seen only once. Germline V gene sequence: CDR1 SGHAT, CDR2 FQNNGV. This CDR3 has 15 amino acids. The ends lost 1 base at V and 5 bases at J; junction bases unmatched: 5. Source material: peripheral blood. The chain employs TRBV11-2 and TRBJ2-7; 10 nucleotides align to TRBD2. This TCR was sampled from a man between 60 and 70 years old with active or convalescent COVID-19. The CDR3: CASSLGASGRDEQYF. The CDR3 DNA follows: TGTGCCAGCAGCTTAGGTGCTAGCGGGAGAGACGAGCAGTACTTC.